Listed here are 8 T cell receptor beta chains from one sample, sequenced in a study of blood T cell repertoires in COVID-19. Method: immunoSEQ multiplex PCR; TCRdb's copy keeps in-frame clones and lacks some. The sample includes 200,000 to 250,000 clones, around 90% of them seen just once. Sequencing was performed on PBMCs or T cells enriched from blood (not recorded which). The receptors were gathered from a man aged 25 to 45 who had been exposed to COVID-19.

The CDR3 DNA reads TGTGCCAGCAGCCCCGACATATTGGGGACCCAGTACTTC. Its translation: CASSPDILGTQYF. The chain carries TRBV12-3 or TRBV12-4 and TRBJ2-5; D is ambiguous. The CDR3 totals 13 residues. V dropped 6 bases and J dropped 7 bases, with 15 bases sitting between them.

The V and J genes are TRBV7-6 and TRBJ2-5; possible D gene TRBD2, 7 bases. CDR3 length: 16 amino acids. The germline V gene has CDR1 SGHVS and CDR2 FNYEAQ. Trimming left V 6 bases short and J 5 bases short, with 22 bases between. The CDR3 region is CASRNPFRGGAETQYF. CDR3 sequence (DNA): TGTGCCAGCAGAAACCCCTTCCGAGGGGGGGCGGAGACCCAGTACTTC.

V is TRBV5-4 and J is TRBJ1-4; 8 positions match TRBD1. The CDR3 contains 17 residues. Trimming took 4 bases from V and 1 from J; bases not matched to a gene: 9. Germline V CDR1 and CDR2: SGHNT, YYREEE (reference sequence). The CDR3 spells CASSAGQGEGTNEKLFF. In DNA form, the CDR3 reads TGTGCCAGCAGCGCAGGACAGGGCGAGGGAACTAATGAAAAACTGTTTTTT.

The V and J genes are TRBV27 and TRBJ1-6, with 10 nucleotides matching TRBD1. CDR1 MNHEY and CDR2 SMNVEV come from the germline V gene (reference sequence). V shed 5 bases and J 14 bases; nucleotides not matched to a gene: 15. The CDR3 totals 16 residues. The CDR3 protein is CASSPRGGQGRGALHF. In nucleotides, the CDR3 is TGTGCCAGCAGTCCTAGAGGGGGACAGGGGCGAGGGGCCCTCCACTTT.

The rearrangement joins TRBV18 to TRBJ1-6; maybe TRBD1 (6 bases). This CDR3 region has 15 residues. V dropped 2 bases and J dropped 4 bases, with 9 bases sitting between them. Germline V lookup: CDR1 KGHSH, CDR2 LQKENI. CDR3 sequence reads: CASSPWTDYNSPLHF. The DNA of the CDR3 is TGTGCCAGCTCACCATGGACAGATTATAATTCACCCCTCCACTTT.

The genes are TRBV11-1 and TRBJ1-1; 7 bases agree with TRBD1. The V gene's germline CDR1 is SGHAT and CDR2 FQDESV (reference sequence). This CDR3 contains 14 residues. Trimming removed 3 bases from V and 5 bases from J; junction bases left unmatched: 6. CDR3 nucleotide sequence: TGTGCCAGCAGCTTGGACAGGTGGGGAACTGAAGCTTTCTTT. Its protein product is CASSLDRWGTEAFF.

J is TRBJ2-1 and V is TRBV6-5, with 8 bases identical to TRBD1. This CDR3 spans 13 amino acids. CDR1 and CDR2 (germline): MNHEY, SVGAGI. J lost 6 bases, V lost 4 bases, and 2 bases had no gene match. CDR3 residues: CASSSTGGNEQFF. The DNA of the CDR3 is TGTGCCAGCAGTTCAACAGGGGGCAATGAGCAGTTCTTC.

CDR3 protein: CASSLARGIKYGYTF. The CDR3 DNA sequence: TGTGCCAGCAGCTTAGCCCGGGGGATCAAGTATGGCTACACCTTC. The V gene is TRBV7-9, the J gene TRBJ1-2, with TRBD1 as a possible D gene (5 bases). CDR1 and CDR2 from the germline V gene are SEHNR and FQNEAQ (reference sequence). This CDR3 contains 15 residues. Deletions cut 0 bases from V and 5 bases from J, with 13 bases between.